A selection of T cell receptor beta chains follows, all from one sample in a study of response to subunit inactivated influenza vaccine. In TCRdb, the RT-PCR reads were re-called with MiXCR into one record per CDR3 protein. The profile shows under 950,000 distinct CDR3 sequences, 21% of them singletons. The sample in question was PBMCs from blood, obtained about 5 days after vaccination. Receptor source: a man aged 50 to 60 who received an inactivated influenza vaccine. CDR3s include the opening cysteine and the closing phenylalanine or tryptophan. Fields, in order: D gene, clone size, V gene, J gene, CDR3 length, CDR3 DNA, CDR3 protein. D genes are given only for firm matches. Some rows mark clone size as missing; the rest say once, few, many or name a class of expanded clone.

D: TRBD2
size: .
V: TRBV5-6
J: TRBJ2-7
length: 15
DNA: TGTGCCAGCAGCTCAATAGCGGGATACTCCTACGAGCAGTACTTC
CDR3: CASSSIAGYSYEQYF

D: .
size: .
V: TRBV12-3/TRBV12-4
J: TRBJ2-1
length: 14
DNA: TGTGCCAGCACTCAAGAGGGGGCCTACAATGAGCAGTTCTTC
CDR3: CASTQEGAYNEQFF

D: .
size: .
V: TRBV28
J: TRBJ1-1
length: 14
DNA: TGTGCCAGCAGCCCGGGACAAATTAACGCTGAAGCTTTCTTT
CDR3: CASSPGQINAEAFF

D: TRBD2
size: .
V: TRBV6-1
J: TRBJ2-1
length: 13
DNA: TGTGCCAGCAGTGGGGAGGGGTACAATGAGCAGTTCTTC
CDR3: CASSGEGYNEQFF

D: TRBD1
size: .
V: TRBV30
J: TRBJ2-7
length: 15
DNA: TGTGCCTGGAGTTCCGGCCAAGGACAGGGTTACGAGCAGTACTTC
CDR3: CAWSSGQGQGYEQYF

D: TRBD1
size: .
V: TRBV6-5
J: TRBJ1-2
length: 14
DNA: TGTGCCAGCAGTTGGGACAGGGGAACTAATGGCTACACCTTC
CDR3: CASSWDRGTNGYTF

D: TRBD2
size: once
V: TRBV5-1
J: TRBJ2-7
length: 15
DNA: TGCGCCAGCACCGATAGCGGGAGGACCTCCTACGAGCAGTACTTC
CDR3: CASTDSGRTSYEQYF

D: TRBD1
size: .
V: TRBV6-2/TRBV6-3
J: TRBJ1-5
length: 18
DNA: TGTGCCAGCAGTTACCGAATCACGTTGACAGGGATCAATCAGCCCCAGCATTTT
CDR3: CASSYRITLTGINQPQHF

D: TRBD2
size: .
V: TRBV5-1
J: TRBJ2-1
length: 16
DNA: TGCGCCAGCAGCCCGCGACTAGCGGGAGGCAACAATGAGCAGTTCTTC
CDR3: CASSPRLAGGNNEQFF

D: .
size: .
V: TRBV7-2
J: TRBJ2-3
length: 16
DNA: TGTGCCAGCAGCTCAGACTTGTGGGGAAACACAGATACGCAGTATTTT
CDR3: CASSSDLWGNTDTQYF

D: .
size: .
V: TRBV30
J: TRBJ2-7
length: 12
DNA: TGTGCCTGGAGTACGGACGCCTACGAGCAGTACTTC
CDR3: CAWSTDAYEQYF

D: TRBD1
size: few
V: TRBV10-3
J: TRBJ2-7
length: 13
DNA: TGTGCCATCAGCCCGACAGGGGGCTACGAGCAGTACTTC
CDR3: CAISPTGGYEQYF

D: TRBD1
size: .
V: TRBV20-1
J: TRBJ2-7
length: 13
DNA: TGCAGTGCTAGGGGACAGGGGGCGTACGAGCAGTACTTC
CDR3: CSARGQGAYEQYF

D: .
size: .
V: TRBV28
J: TRBJ2-7
length: 16
DNA: TGTGCCAGCAGTTTGGACGCCGGGACGGGCTCCTACGAGCAGTACTTC
CDR3: CASSLDAGTGSYEQYF

D: .
size: few
V: TRBV12-3/TRBV12-4
J: TRBJ2-3
length: 16
DNA: TGTGCCAGCAGTTTAAGGGAAAGTGGTGGAGGGCAGACGCAGTATTTT
CDR3: CASSLRESGGGQTQYF

D: .
size: .
V: TRBV7-9
J: TRBJ1-5
length: 15
DNA: TGTGCCAGCAGCCAGGACGGAAATAGCAATCAGCCCCAGCATTTT
CDR3: CASSQDGNSNQPQHF

D: TRBD1
size: few
V: TRBV19
J: TRBJ1-5
length: 18
DNA: TGTGCCAGTAGGTCGGACAGGGGGCACCCCCTTGGCGATCAGCCCCAGCATTTT
CDR3: CASRSDRGHPLGDQPQHF

D: TRBD2
size: .
V: TRBV20-1
J: TRBJ2-1
length: 17
DNA: TGCAGTGCTACGGGACTAGCGGGGGGGAAGAATGATAATGAGCAGTTCTTC
CDR3: CSATGLAGGKNDNEQFF

D: .
size: few
V: TRBV4-1
J: TRBJ1-4
length: 15
DNA: TGCGCCAGCAGCCAAGATGGGGGTGTCGTGGGAAAACTGTTTTTT
CDR3: CASSQDGGVVGKLFF

D: TRBD1
size: .
V: TRBV27
J: TRBJ1-1
length: 14
DNA: TGTGCCAGCCGTCAGGGGGCCTTGGGCACTGAAGCTTTCTTT
CDR3: CASRQGALGTEAFF